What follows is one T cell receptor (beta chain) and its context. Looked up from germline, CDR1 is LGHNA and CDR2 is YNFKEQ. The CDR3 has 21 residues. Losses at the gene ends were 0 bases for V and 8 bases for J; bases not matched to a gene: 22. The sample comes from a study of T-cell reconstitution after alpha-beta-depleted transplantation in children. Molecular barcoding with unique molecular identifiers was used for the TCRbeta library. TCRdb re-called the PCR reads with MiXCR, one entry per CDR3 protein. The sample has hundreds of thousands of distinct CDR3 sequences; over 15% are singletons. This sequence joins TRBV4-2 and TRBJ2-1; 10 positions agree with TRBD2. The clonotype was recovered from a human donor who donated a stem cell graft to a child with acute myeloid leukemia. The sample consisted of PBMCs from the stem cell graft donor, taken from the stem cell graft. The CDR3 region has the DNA TGTGCCAGCAGCCAAGACCCTAACGGAGCGGGGGGGCCTAGTCCCTATGATGAGCAGTTCTTC. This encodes CASSQDPNGAGGPSPYDEQFF.